This T cell receptor beta chain was documented in a study of human T cells and chemical hapten exposure. Study at large: Epicutaneous patch tests delivered 0.01% DPC to the upper back, with evaluation at 6 days.

About this clonotype itself: A junction end diverges from the germline sequence, so it may reflect a read error.

Via MiXCR, TCRdb re-called the RACE reads, giving one row per CDR3 protein. The sample shows some 340,000 distinct CDR3 sequences, around 7% of them seen only once. Germline lookup yields CDR1 SEHNR and CDR2 FQNEAQ (reference sequence). This CDR3 has 14 residues. Time point meaning: patch test 1, 2 weeks after DPC sensitization. Specified treatment: therapeutic diphenylcyclopropenone sensitization with weekly scalp DPC. This TCR was sampled from a woman aged 18-29 years with alopecia areata. Some clones in this sample may be carry-over from other donors' samples. V is TRBV7-9 and J is TRBJ1-1, with no clear D. The sample in question was whole blood, obtained in connection with sensitization to the hapten diphenylcyclopropenone (DPC). The CDR3 DNA sequence: TGTGCCAGCGTAATCCAAGCCTTGAACACTGAAGCTTACTTT. It yields the protein CASVIQALNTEAYF.